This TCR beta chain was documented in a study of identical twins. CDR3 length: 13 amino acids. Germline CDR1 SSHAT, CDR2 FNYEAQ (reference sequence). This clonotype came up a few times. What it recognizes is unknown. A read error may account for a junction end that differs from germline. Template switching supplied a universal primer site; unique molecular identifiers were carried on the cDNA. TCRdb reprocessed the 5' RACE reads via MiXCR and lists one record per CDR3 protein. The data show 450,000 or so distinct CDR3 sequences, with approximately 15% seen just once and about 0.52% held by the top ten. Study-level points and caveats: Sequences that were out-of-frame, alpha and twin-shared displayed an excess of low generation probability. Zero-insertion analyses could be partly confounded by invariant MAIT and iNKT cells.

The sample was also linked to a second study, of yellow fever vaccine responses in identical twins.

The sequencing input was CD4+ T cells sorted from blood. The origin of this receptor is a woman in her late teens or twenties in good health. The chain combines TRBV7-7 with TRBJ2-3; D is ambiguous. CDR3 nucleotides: TGTGCTAGCAGCTTGTCGACCTCAGATACGCAGTATTTT. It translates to CASSLSTSDTQYF.